This T cell receptor (beta chain) was identified during a study of blood T cell repertoires in COVID-19. This table comes from immunoSEQ multiplex PCR, and its TCRdb copy is limited to in-frame clones, with some not included. The repertoire has about 270,000 clones, 88% of them found once; the top ten carry 2% to 2.5%. The CDR3 extends over 16 amino acids. The V gene lost 1 base and the J gene lost 4 bases, with 14 bases spanning the gap. Germline V gives CDR1 LNHDA, CDR2 SQIVND (reference sequence). This chain links TRBV19 with TRBJ2-4, with D uncertain. Sequenced: PBMCs or T cells enriched from blood (not recorded which). This sequence was found in a woman aged 60-75 years in a cohort exposed to, infected with or recovered from COVID-19 (not recorded which). CDR3 DNA sequence: TGTGCCAGTAGTATAGTACTAAGGCCGCCGAAAAACATTCAGTACTTC. It yields the protein CASSIVLRPPKNIQYF.